This T cell receptor beta chain was retrieved from a study of T-cell memory formation after mild COVID-19. Each CDR3 protein is one row after TCRdb ran MiXCR on the 5' RACE reads. This sample has roughly 240,000 distinct CDR3 sequences; roughly 15% occur once, and the top ten carry about 2%. This clonotype was counted only a few times. The CDR3 totals 17 residues. V lost 8 bases and J lost 5, with 28 bases in between. CDR1 is MNHEY and CDR2 is SMNVEV in the germline V gene (reference sequence). The sequenced material came from PBMCs or a T cell subset sorted from them (not recorded which). This TCR derives from an adult woman who had mild COVID-19 (a few samples of this study predate the infection). Cell type and time point are not known. The chain is built from TRBV27 and TRBJ2-7; a possible D gene is TRBD1 (6 bases). The CDR3 is CASGQLGQGHTGDEQYF. CDR3 DNA: TGTGCCAGCGGACAATTGGGGCAGGGGCACACCGGGGACGAGCAGTACTTC.